Below, 26 T cell receptor beta chains from the same sample are listed, as sequenced in a study of shared clonotypes between healthy human individuals. Libraries were prepared by immunoSEQ multiplex PCR; TCRdb keeps only in-frame clonotypes and omits some of them. The repertoire holds some 2 million clones, with roughly 94% as singletons. The specimen was naive CD4+ T cells sorted from blood. Indicated subset: CD45RA+ positively selected. Receptor source: a man aged 18 to 30 in good health.

The chain links TRBV6-6 to TRBJ2-3; 7 bases match TRBD2. Trimming at V came to 6 bases and at J to 5 bases, leaving 2 bases not matched to a gene. The CDR3 has 12 amino acids. Per germline, CDR1 MNHNY and CDR2 SVGAGI (reference sequence). CDR3 coding DNA: TGTGCCAGCAGGGCTAGCGGAGATACGCAGTATTTT. Its translation is CASRASGDTQYF.

J is TRBJ2-7 and V is TRBV6-1; TRBD1 aligns across 7 bases. V shed 5 bases, J shed 1 base, and the junction held 5 bases outside the gene matches. The CDR3 totals 14 residues. The germline V gene has CDR1 MNHNS and CDR2 SASEGT. This CDR3 is CASSPQGQSYEQYF. The CDR3 DNA reads as TGTGCCAGCAGTCCCCAGGGACAGTCCTACGAGCAGTACTTC.

The chain links TRBV27 to TRBJ2-1; the D gene is possibly TRBD2 (6 bases). There are 15 residues in the CDR3. Germline lookup yields CDR1 MNHEY and CDR2 SMNVEV (reference sequence). V shed 6 bases and J shed 6 bases, with 18 bases lying between them. The CDR3 loop is CASSPDTLLANEQFF. The CDR3 DNA follows: TGTGCCAGCAGCCCAGACACTTTACTAGCCAATGAGCAGTTCTTC.

This sequence joins TRBV7-9 and TRBJ2-7; tentatively, D is TRBD1 or TRBD2 (5 bases each). V was cut by 4 bases and J by 4 bases, with 20 bases left in between. There are 16 residues in the CDR3. Germline lookup yields CDR1 SEHNR and CDR2 FQNEAQ (reference sequence). The chain's CDR3 is CASSSAPGTHTYEQYF. The CDR3 DNA is TGTGCCAGCAGCTCCGCTCCCGGGACGCATACTTACGAGCAGTACTTC.

This clone has only one observation. V is TRBV5-1 and J is TRBJ2-1, with 10 nucleotides matching TRBD2. CDR1 is SGHRS and CDR2 is YFSETQ in the germline V gene. This CDR3 spans 16 amino acids. V gave up 4 bases and J gave up 7 bases; unmatched junction bases: 11. CDR3 DNA: TGCGCCAGCAGCCCCGGACTAGCGGCTAACGTTAATGAGCAGTTCTTC. It specifies CASSPGLAANVNEQFF.

On this clone itself: The sample holds other DNA sequences that translate to the same CDR3. The chain combines TRBV6-5 with TRBJ2-7; TRBD2 agrees at 15 bases. Germline V CDR1 and CDR2: MNHEY, SVGAGI. The CDR3 is 14 amino acids. The trim removed 6 bases at V and 4 bases at J, leaving 1 base unmatched. In nucleotides, the CDR3 is TGTGCCAGCAGGGGGACTAGCGGGAGGTACGAGCAGTACTTC. This encodes CASRGTSGRYEQYF.

V and J are TRBV14 and TRBJ2-7; D may be TRBD1 (5 bases). V was trimmed by 4 bases and J by 3 bases, leaving 16 bases between them. Germline CDR1 reads SGHDN; CDR2 reads FVKESK. This CDR3 contains 15 residues. The CDR3 DNA sequence: TGTGCCAGCAGCCCCGGTCAGGGTAAGATCTACGAGCAGTACTTC. Protein product: CASSPGQGKIYEQYF.

The rearrangement links TRBV7-9 to TRBJ2-6, with D unclear. The V end lost 0 bases, the J end lost 0 bases, and 6 bases lay between the germline ends. The CDR3 covers 16 residues. Germline V lookup: CDR1 SEHNR, CDR2 FQNEAQ (reference sequence). CDR3 nucleotides: TGTGCCAGCAGCTTAGCGGCCTTCTCTGGGGCCAACGTCCTGACTTTC. It is translated as CASSLAAFSGANVLTF.

The V and J genes are TRBV5-4 and TRBJ2-5, with D perhaps matching TRBD2 (5 bases). This CDR3 region has 14 residues. Germline V lookup: CDR1 SGHNT, CDR2 YYREEE (reference sequence). V was trimmed by 3 bases and J by 2 bases, leaving 11 bases between them. The CDR3 sequence is CASSSPGNQETQYF. In DNA form, the CDR3 reads TGTGCCAGCAGCTCCCCGGGAAATCAAGAGACCCAGTACTTC.

The chain joins TRBV9 to TRBJ1-3, with D hard to call. The CDR3 has 16 residues. The V gene lost 4 bases and the J gene lost 0 bases, with 14 bases spanning the gap. The V gene's germline CDR1 is SGDLS and CDR2 YYNGEE. The CDR3 region has the DNA TGTGCCAGCAGCAATAGTCCGGGGAACTCTGGAAACACCATATATTTT. It is translated as CASSNSPGNSGNTIYF.

The CDR3 DNA reads as TGTGCCAGCAGCTTATACGGAGTCATGAACACTGAAGCTTTCTTT. Translated, it gives CASSLYGVMNTEAFF. The V call is TRBV7-9, the J call TRBJ1-1, with D hard to call. Deletions cut 2 bases from V and 0 bases from J, with 10 bases between. Germline-derived CDR1 and CDR2 are SEHNR and FQNEAQ (reference sequence). The CDR3 length is 15 residues. Using reference TRBV7-9 and TRBJ1-1 for the parts outside the CDR3, the full variable domain is DTGVSQNPRHKITKRGQNVTFRCDPISEHNRLYWYRQTLGQGPEFLTYFQNEAQLEKSRLLSDRFSAERPKGSFSTLEIQRTEQGDSAMYLCASSLYGVMNTEAFFGQGTRLTVV.

The chain carries TRBV5-4 and TRBJ1-1, with 7 bases fitting TRBD1. This CDR3 comprises 16 residues. The V and J ends lost 3 bases and 1 base, in that order; junction bases with no gene match: 9. The germline gives CDR1 SGHNT, CDR2 YYREEE (reference sequence). In DNA form, the CDR3 reads TGTGCCAGCAGCTCTTTCCTGGGACAGTCGAACACTGAAGCTTTCTTT. Its translation is CASSSFLGQSNTEAFF.

The rearrangement uses TRBV5-1 and TRBJ2-5; tentative D call: TRBD1 (6 bases). The CDR3 consists of 16 residues. Trimming left V 0 bases short and J 7 bases short, with 19 bases between. Germline CDR1 is SGHRS and CDR2 is YFSETQ. The CDR3 loop reads CASSLVTGQGRGTQYF. Here the CDR3 DNA reads TGCGCCAGCAGCTTGGTTACAGGGCAAGGCCGGGGGACCCAGTACTTC.

The chain employs TRBV28 and TRBJ2-1; 8 bases agree with TRBD2. Germline assignment: CDR1 MDHEN and CDR2 SYDVKM. V gave up 5 bases and J gave up 4 bases; unmatched junction bases: 16. The CDR3 totals 18 residues. Here the CDR3 DNA reads TGTGCCAGCAGTCCTGGGGGCCTAGCGGGTCCCCCTTACAATGAGCAGTTCTTC. It is translated as CASSPGGLAGPPYNEQFF.

The V call is TRBV5-4, the J call TRBJ2-1; 11 bases map to TRBD2. After removal of 3 bases from V and 8 bases from J, the junction contained 4 bases not matched to a gene. Per germline, CDR1 SGHNT and CDR2 YYREEE (reference sequence). The CDR3 covers 14 residues. CDR3: CASSSIAGGHEQFF. CDR3 DNA sequence: TGTGCCAGCAGCTCAATAGCGGGGGGGCATGAGCAGTTCTTC. Variable domain in full (rest from reference TRBV5-4 and TRBJ2-1): ETGVTQSPTHLIKTRGQQVTLRCSSQSGHNTVSWYQQALGQGPQFIFQYYREEENGRGNFPPRFSGLQFPNYSSELNVNALELDDSALYLCASSSIAGGHEQFFGPGTRLTVL.

The chain is built from TRBV2 and TRBJ1-1; D is unresolved. Germline V CDR1 and CDR2: SNHLY, FYNNEI. V lost 4 bases, J lost 1 base, and 4 bases lay in between. This CDR3 region has 12 residues. The CDR3 nucleotides are TGTGCCAGCAGTGTAGAGAACACTGAAGCTTTCTTT. Its protein is CASSVENTEAFF.

V is TRBV2 and J is TRBJ1-1, with D perhaps matching TRBD1 (6 bases). Germline CDR1 is SNHLY and CDR2 is FYNNEI. Trimming took off 6 bases at V and 0 bases at J, with 11 bases between the two ends. This CDR3 region has 14 residues. The CDR3 DNA is TGTGCCAGCAGGAATGGGGACATGAACACTGAAGCTTTCTTT. Protein: CASRNGDMNTEAFF.

The V gene is TRBV10-3, the J gene TRBJ1-2, with 10 bases aligning to TRBD1. J lost 2 bases, V lost 0 bases, and 6 bases had no gene match. Germline-derived CDR1 and CDR2 are ENHRY and SYGVKD. This CDR3 is built from 17 residues. DNA for the CDR3: TGTGCCATCAGTGAGTCTGACAGGGGGCCCTCCAACTATGGCTACACCTTC. It translates to CAISESDRGPSNYGYTF.

The CDR3 DNA is TGTGCCAGCAGCCCCGGGGGATTTTCTGGGGCCAACGTCCTGACTTTC. Protein: CASSPGGFSGANVLTF. This sequence joins TRBV28 and TRBJ2-6; perhaps TRBD2 as D (6 bases). Per the germline V gene, CDR1 is MDHEN and CDR2 is SYDVKM. V dropped 6 bases and J dropped 1 base, with 13 bases sitting between them. The CDR3 sequence is 16 residues long.

The chain recombines TRBV9 with TRBJ1-2; TRBD1 agrees at 10 bases. Germline CDR1 is SGDLS and CDR2 is YYNGEE. The length of the CDR3 is 15 residues. Trimming cost V 4 bases and J 9 bases; bases outside gene matches: 12. CDR3 nucleotide sequence: TGTGCCAGCAGCCTTGGGGAGGGGACAGGGGTTAGCTACACCTTC. This translates into CASSLGEGTGVSYTF.

This clone is a singleton in its sample. The V gene is TRBV30, the J gene TRBJ2-2, with D possibly being TRBD1 (5 bases). Germline V gene data show CDR1 as GTSNPN and CDR2 as SVGIG (reference sequence). This CDR3 has 13 amino acids. V lost 4 bases, J lost 2 bases, and 8 bases lay in between. The CDR3 nucleotides are TGTGCCTGGAACAGGTTCAACACCGGGGAGCTGTTTTTT. This translates into CAWNRFNTGELFF.

V is TRBV15 and J is TRBJ1-2, with a tentative D call TRBD1 (6 bases). V lost 0 bases and J lost 8, with 10 bases in between. Germline CDR1 is LNHNV and CDR2 is YYDKDF (reference sequence). CDR3 length: 13 amino acids. CDR3 sequence reads: CATSRDLQGGYTF. The CDR3 region has the DNA TGTGCCACCAGCAGAGATTTGCAGGGGGGCTACACCTTC.

The rearrangement links TRBV6-5 to TRBJ2-7; D possibly corresponds to TRBD1 (6 bases). The CDR3 is 14 residues long. V was trimmed by 0 bases and J by 5 bases, leaving 11 bases between them. CDR1 is MNHEY, CDR2 SVGAGI, per germline. In DNA, the CDR3 is TGTGCCAGCAGTTACTCGGAACAGGGAAACGAGCAGTACTTC. Its protein is CASSYSEQGNEQYF.

This chain links TRBV7-8 with TRBJ2-7; the D gene could be TRBD1 or TRBD2 (6 bases each). Germline CDR1 is SGHVS and CDR2 is FQNEAQ. V was shortened by 3 bases and J by 6 bases, with 18 bases between the two germline ends. The CDR3 is 15 amino acids. DNA of the CDR3: TGTGCCAGCAGCTTTGCAGGAGGGGGGCTAACCGAGCAGTACTTC. Translation gives CASSFAGGGLTEQYF.

The chain uses TRBV7-6 and TRBJ1-1; D is uncertain. Germline CDR1 SGHVS, CDR2 FNYEAQ. Trimming stripped 0 bases from V and 4 bases from J, with 6 bases between. This CDR3 has 13 residues. The CDR3 bases are TGTGCCAGCAGCTTAGCTGTGAGCACTGAAGCTTTCTTT. As protein: CASSLAVSTEAFF. The variable domain in full, completed from reference TRBV7-6 and TRBJ1-1, reads GAGVSQSPRYKVTKRGQDVALRCDPISGHVSLYWYRQALGQGPEFLTYFNYEAQQDKSGLPNDRFSAERPEGSISTLTIQRTEQRDSAMYRCASSLAVSTEAFFGQGTRLTVV.

The V call is TRBV27, the J call TRBJ1-2; perhaps TRBD1 as D (5 bases). Germline CDR1 is MNHEY and CDR2 is SMNVEV (reference sequence). This CDR3 has 13 amino acids. V lost 4 bases, J lost 4 bases, and 10 bases lay in between. CDR3 nucleotides: TGTGCCAGCAGTTCAGGGCCGGTCTATGGCTACACCTTC. It yields the protein CASSSGPVYGYTF.